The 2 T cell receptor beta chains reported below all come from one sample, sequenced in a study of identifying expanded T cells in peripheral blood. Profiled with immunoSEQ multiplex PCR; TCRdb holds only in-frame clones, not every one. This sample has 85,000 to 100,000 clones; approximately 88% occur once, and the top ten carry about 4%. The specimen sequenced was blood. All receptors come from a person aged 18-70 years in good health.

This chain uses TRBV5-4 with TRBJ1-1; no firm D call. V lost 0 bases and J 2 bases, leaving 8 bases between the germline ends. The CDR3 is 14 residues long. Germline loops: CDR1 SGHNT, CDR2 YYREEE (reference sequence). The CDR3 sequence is CASSLEGYNTEAFF. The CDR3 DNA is TGTGCCAGCAGCTTGGAAGGATACAACACTGAAGCTTTCTTT.

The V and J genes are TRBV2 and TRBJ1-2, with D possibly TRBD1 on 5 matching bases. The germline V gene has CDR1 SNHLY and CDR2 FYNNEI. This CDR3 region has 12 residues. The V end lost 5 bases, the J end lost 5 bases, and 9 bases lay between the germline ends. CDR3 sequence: CASSLDIYGYTF. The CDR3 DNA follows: TGTGCCAGCAGTTTGGACATTTATGGCTACACCTTC.